The clone carrying this T cell receptor beta chain has a handful of counts. Its antigen is undetermined. TCRdb re-analysed the 5' RACE reads in MiXCR, keeping a single row per CDR3 protein. The sample yields 130,000 or so distinct CDR3 sequences, under 20% seen once. These data belong to a study of CD8 T cells in ankylosing spondylitis. Findings of the study overall: A TCR beta motif of several highly homologous variants seemed to mark ankylosing spondylitis blood.

The TCR comes from a male donor with ankylosing spondylitis. The source material was blood, either unsorted or a sorted T cell fraction (not recorded which).

DNA for the CDR3: TGTGCCAGCAGTTTAGCTAGCGGCACCGGGGAGCTGTTTTTT. This codes for CASSLASGTGELFF. The chain recombines TRBV12-3 or TRBV12-4 with TRBJ2-2; perhaps TRBD2 as D (6 bases). With 0 bases removed from V and 4 bases from J, the gap between germline ends came to 6 bases. The CDR3 runs 14 residues.